This TCR beta chain is from a study of tumor-infiltrating lymphocytes in primary liver carcinoma. Study-level information: Each of the growths was stage T1-T3 N0M0, extending about 4 to 11 cm across.

This clonotype has a count of ten or more. V was shortened by 1 base and J by 0 bases, with 9 bases between the two germline ends. Germline lookup yields CDR1 ENHRY and CDR2 SYGVKD. CDR3 length: 15 amino acids. RNA and DNA were co-extracted from about 19-30 mg of unsorted bulk tissue. Starting from 500 ng of total RNA, TCR beta cDNA was produced with a primer in the constant region. Libraries for TCR beta were built through three nested multiplex PCR rounds, which together made up a slightly modified ARM-PCR procedure. TRBV1-TRBV30 forward and Cbeta reverse primers drove the first two roughly 10-cycle rounds. A single record per CDR3 protein comes from TCRdb applying MiXCR to the multiplex PCR reads. In the table there are about 100,000 distinct CDR3 sequences, approximately 70% of which are singletons.

Sample: liver tumor tissue from sampling region 2. The subset was: tumor region T2, inferior pole. V gene TRBV10-3 combines with J gene TRBJ1-1, with D perhaps matching TRBD1 (5 bases). This receptor was obtained from a woman aged 60-75 years with primary liver carcinoma and hepatitis B virus infection. The CDR3: CAISELTGMNTEAFF. In nucleotides, the CDR3 is TGTGCCATCAGTGAGTTAACAGGCATGAACACTGAAGCTTTCTTT.